This T cell receptor beta chain was identified in a study of radiation and T cells in renal cell carcinoma. CDR3 length: 16 residues. The V end was cut by 2 bases, the J end by 0 bases, with 9 bases between. The V gene's germline CDR1 is SGHRS and CDR2 YFSETQ. Regarding this clone: The same CDR3 also results from other DNA sequences found in this sample.

Here immunoSEQ multiplex PCR was the method, and the copy in TCRdb shows in-frame clones only, minus some. Of 150,000 to 200,000 clones listed, about 87% were seen once; the top ten hold around 11%. The time point here: blood 4 weeks post-SBRT, at nephrectomy. The sample's treatment: 15 Gy SBRT to primary tumor, nephrectomy 4 weeks later. Nephrectomy followed 15 Gy stereotactic body radiation by 4 weeks. Radiation-treated patients gave blood at baseline, week 2 and week 4. This renal cell carcinoma was of the clear cell type. The TCR comes from a woman in her 50s with renal cell carcinoma. Source: blood, taken from a patient whose treatment included radiotherapy and nephrectomy. The chain links TRBV5-1 to TRBJ1-6; no reliable D call. The CDR3 sequence: CASSLDPSSYNSPLHF. The CDR3, as DNA: TGCGCCAGCAGCTTAGATCCAAGCTCCTATAATTCACCCCTCCACTTT.